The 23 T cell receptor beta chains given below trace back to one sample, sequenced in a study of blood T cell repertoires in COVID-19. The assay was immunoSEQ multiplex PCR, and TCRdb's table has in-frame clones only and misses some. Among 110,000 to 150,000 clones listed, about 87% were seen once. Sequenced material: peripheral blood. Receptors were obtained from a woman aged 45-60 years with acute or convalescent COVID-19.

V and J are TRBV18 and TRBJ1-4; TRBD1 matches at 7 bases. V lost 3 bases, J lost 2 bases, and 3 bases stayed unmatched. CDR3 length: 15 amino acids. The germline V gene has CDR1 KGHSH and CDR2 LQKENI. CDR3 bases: TGTGCCAGCTCACCCGGGACAGCTACTAATGAAAAACTGTTTTTT. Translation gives CASSPGTATNEKLFF.

The DNA for the CDR3 is TGCAGCGGTTGGTCGGGGGACTCTGGAAACACCATATATTTT. This codes for CSGWSGDSGNTIYF. The V gene is TRBV29-1, the J gene TRBJ1-3, with a tentative D call TRBD1 (5 bases). Germline lookup yields CDR1 SQVTM and CDR2 ANQGSEA. The CDR3 is 14 residues long. Trimming removed 7 bases from V and 0 bases from J, with 13 bases in between.

The CDR3 sequence is CASSLQGATNYGYTF. The CDR3 region has the DNA TGTGCCAGCAGTCTACAGGGGGCGACTAACTATGGCTACACCTTC. V gene TRBV5-8 combines with J gene TRBJ1-2; TRBD1 matches at 9 bases. Germline values: CDR1 SGHTS, CDR2 YDEGEE. This CDR3 comprises 15 residues. J gave up 0 bases and V 5 bases, and 5 bases lay outside the gene matches.

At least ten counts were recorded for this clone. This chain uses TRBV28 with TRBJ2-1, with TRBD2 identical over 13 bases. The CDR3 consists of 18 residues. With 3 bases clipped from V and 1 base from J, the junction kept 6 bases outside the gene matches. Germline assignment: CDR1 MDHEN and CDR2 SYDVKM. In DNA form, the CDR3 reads TGTGCCAGCAGTTTCCCCCGGACTAGCGGGAGTTCCTACAATGAGCAGTTCTTC. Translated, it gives CASSFPRTSGSSYNEQFF.

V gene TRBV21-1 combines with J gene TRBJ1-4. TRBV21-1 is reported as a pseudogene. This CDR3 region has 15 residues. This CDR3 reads CASSRGGTGNEKLFF. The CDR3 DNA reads TGTGCCAGCAGCAGGGGAGGAACGGGGAATGAAAAACTGTTTTTT.

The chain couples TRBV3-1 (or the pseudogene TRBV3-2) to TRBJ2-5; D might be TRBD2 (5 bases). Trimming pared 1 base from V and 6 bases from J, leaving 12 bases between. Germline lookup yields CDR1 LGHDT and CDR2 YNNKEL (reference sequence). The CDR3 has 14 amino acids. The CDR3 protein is CASSQGWGEQTQYF. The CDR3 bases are TGTGCCAGCAGCCAAGGGTGGGGAGAGCAGACCCAGTACTTC.

The CDR3 nucleotides are TGTGCCAGCAGTTGGGACAGGGGGGCCTACGAGCAGTACTTC. Translated: CASSWDRGAYEQYF. This sequence joins TRBV6-5 and TRBJ2-7; 11 nucleotides align to TRBD1. The CDR3 extends over 14 amino acids. V lost 4 bases to trimming and J lost 2 bases; unmatched junction nucleotides: 1. The germline CDR1 and CDR2 sequences are MNHEY and SVGAGI.

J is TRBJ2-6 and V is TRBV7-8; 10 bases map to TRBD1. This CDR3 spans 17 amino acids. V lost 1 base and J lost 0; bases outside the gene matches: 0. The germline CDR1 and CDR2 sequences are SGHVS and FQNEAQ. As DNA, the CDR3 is TGTGCCAGCAGCTTAGGGACAGGGGGCTCTGGGGCCAACGTCCTGACTTTC. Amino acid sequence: CASSLGTGGSGANVLTF.

The CDR3 region has the DNA TGTGCCAGCAGCTTTATAACAGGGGAGCAGGAGACCCAGTACTTC. Its translation is CASSFITGEQETQYF. The chain recombines TRBV11-2 with TRBJ2-5; 7 bases agree with TRBD1. The CDR3 extends over 15 amino acids. The V gene end was trimmed by 3 bases and the J gene end by 5 bases; junction bases not matched to a gene: 9. Germline CDR1 reads SGHAT; CDR2 reads FQNNGV.

CDR3 loop: CASRGQGAGEAFF. The CDR3 DNA follows: TGTGCCAGCAGGGGACAGGGGGCCGGTGAAGCTTTCTTT. The chain recombines TRBV9 with TRBJ1-1; TRBD1 matches at 12 bases. Germline CDR1 SGDLS, CDR2 YYNGEE. The CDR3 has 13 residues. Trimming removed 5 bases from V and 7 bases from J; junction bases left unmatched: 3.

This CDR3 is CASSDSTGVAPYEQYF. The CDR3 DNA is TGTGCCAGCAGTGATAGTACAGGGGTTGCTCCCTACGAGCAGTACTTC. The chain links TRBV27 to TRBJ2-7; 7 bases map to TRBD1. Per germline, CDR1 MNHEY and CDR2 SMNVEV (reference sequence). The CDR3 covers 16 residues. V lost 5 bases and J lost 2; bases outside the gene matches: 12.

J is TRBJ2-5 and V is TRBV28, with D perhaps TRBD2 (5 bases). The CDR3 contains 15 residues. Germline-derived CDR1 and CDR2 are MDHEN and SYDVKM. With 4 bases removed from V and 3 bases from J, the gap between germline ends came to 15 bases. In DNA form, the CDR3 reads TGTGCCAGCAGTTCTCGTCTAGGAGGAAAAGAGACCCAGTACTTC. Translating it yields CASSSRLGGKETQYF.

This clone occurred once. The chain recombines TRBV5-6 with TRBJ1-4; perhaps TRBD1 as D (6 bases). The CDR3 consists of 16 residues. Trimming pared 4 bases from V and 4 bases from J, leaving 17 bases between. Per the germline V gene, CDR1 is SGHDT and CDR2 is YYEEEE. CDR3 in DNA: TGTGCCAGCAGCACGGACATGACAGGCGTTAATGAAAAACTGTTTTTT. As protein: CASSTDMTGVNEKLFF.

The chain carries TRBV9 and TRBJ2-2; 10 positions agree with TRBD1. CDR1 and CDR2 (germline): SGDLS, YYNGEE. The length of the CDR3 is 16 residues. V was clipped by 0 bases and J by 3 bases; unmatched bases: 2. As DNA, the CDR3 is TGTGCCAGCAGCGTAGCAGGGACAGGGGACACCGGGGAGCTGTTTTTT. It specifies CASSVAGTGDTGELFF.

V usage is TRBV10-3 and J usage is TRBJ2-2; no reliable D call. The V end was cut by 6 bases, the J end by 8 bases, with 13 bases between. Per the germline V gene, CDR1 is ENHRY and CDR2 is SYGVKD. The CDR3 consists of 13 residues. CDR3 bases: TGTGCCATCAGGAGGCCTCTTTCGGGGGAGCTGTTTTTT. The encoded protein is CAIRRPLSGELFF.

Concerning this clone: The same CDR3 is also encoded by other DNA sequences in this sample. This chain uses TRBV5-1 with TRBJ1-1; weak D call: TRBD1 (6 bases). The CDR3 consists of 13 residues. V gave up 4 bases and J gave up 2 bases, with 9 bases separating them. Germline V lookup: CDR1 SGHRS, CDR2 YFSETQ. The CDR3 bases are TGCGCCAGCAGCCTACAGGGAAACACTGAAGCTTTCTTT. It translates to CASSLQGNTEAFF.

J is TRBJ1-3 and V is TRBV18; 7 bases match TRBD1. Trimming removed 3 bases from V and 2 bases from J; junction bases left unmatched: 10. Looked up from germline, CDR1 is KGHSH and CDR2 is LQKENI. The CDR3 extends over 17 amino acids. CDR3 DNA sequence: TGTGCCAGCTCACCCTCCCCCGGGACAGCAGCTGGAAACACCATATATTTT. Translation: CASSPSPGTAAGNTIYF.

CDR3 DNA sequence: TGTGCCAGCAGCTTGGGGCCAGTCACAGATACGCAGTATTTT. Its protein product is CASSLGPVTDTQYF. The chain has TRBV5-6 and TRBJ2-3; no reliable D call. The CDR3 consists of 14 residues. Germline V lookup: CDR1 SGHDT, CDR2 YYEEEE. Trimming shortened V by 0 bases and J by 2 bases, and 7 bases separated the two germline ends. Filled out from reference TRBV5-6 and TRBJ2-3, the complete variable domain reads DAGVTQSPTHLIKTRGQQVTLRCSPKSGHDTVSWYQQALGQGPQFIFQYYEEEERQRGNFPDRFSGHQFPNYSSELNVNALLLGDSALYLCASSLGPVTDTQYFGPGTRLTVL.

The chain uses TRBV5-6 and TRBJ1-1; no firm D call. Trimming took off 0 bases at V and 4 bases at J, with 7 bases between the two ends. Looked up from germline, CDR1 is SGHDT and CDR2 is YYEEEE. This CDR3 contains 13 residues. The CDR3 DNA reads TGTGCCAGCAGCTTGGCGGGGTTCACTGAAGCTTTCTTT. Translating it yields CASSLAGFTEAFF.

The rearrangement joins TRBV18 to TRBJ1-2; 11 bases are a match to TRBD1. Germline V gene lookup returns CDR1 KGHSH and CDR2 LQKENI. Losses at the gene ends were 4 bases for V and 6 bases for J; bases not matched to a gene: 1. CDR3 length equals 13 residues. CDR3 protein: CASSRGQGDGYTF. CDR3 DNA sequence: TGTGCCAGCTCACGGGGACAGGGGGATGGCTACACCTTC.

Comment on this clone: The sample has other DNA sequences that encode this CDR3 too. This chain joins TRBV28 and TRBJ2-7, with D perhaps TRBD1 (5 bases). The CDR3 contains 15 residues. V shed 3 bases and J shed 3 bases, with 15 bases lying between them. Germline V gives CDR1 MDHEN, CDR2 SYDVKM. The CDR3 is CASSLGQSPLYEQYF. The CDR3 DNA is TGTGCCAGCAGTTTGGGGCAGTCCCCTCTCTACGAGCAGTACTTC.

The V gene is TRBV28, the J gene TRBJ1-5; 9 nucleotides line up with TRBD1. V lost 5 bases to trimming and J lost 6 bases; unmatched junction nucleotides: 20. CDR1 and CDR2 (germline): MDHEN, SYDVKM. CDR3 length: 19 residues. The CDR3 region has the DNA TGTGCCAGCAGTGGAGGGGCAATTTCCGGGACAGGGATCAGTCAGCCCCAGCATTTT. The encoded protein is CASSGGAISGTGISQPQHF. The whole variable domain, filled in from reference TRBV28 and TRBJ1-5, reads DVKVTQSSRYLVKRTGEKVFLECVQDMDHENMFWYRQDPGLGLRLIYFSYDVKMKEKGDIPEGYSVSREKKERFSLILESASTNQTSMYLCASSGGAISGTGISQPQHFGDGTRLSIL.

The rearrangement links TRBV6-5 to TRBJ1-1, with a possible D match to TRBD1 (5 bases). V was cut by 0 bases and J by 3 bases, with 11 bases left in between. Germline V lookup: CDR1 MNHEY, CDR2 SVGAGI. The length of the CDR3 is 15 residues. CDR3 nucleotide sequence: TGTGCCAGCAGTTACTCTCGGGGGGGTTACACTGAAGCTTTCTTT. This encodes CASSYSRGGYTEAFF.